This T cell receptor (beta chain) was obtained from a study of T cells in localized non-small cell lung cancer. The repertoire was sequenced with immunoSEQ multiplex PCR; TCRdb's copy has only in-frame clones and lacks some. Here the sample spans about 3,300 clones, roughly a quarter being singletons. Germline CDR1 and CDR2: SQVTM and ANQGSEA. The CDR3 runs to 12 residues. Trimming left V 5 bases short and J 5 bases short, with 13 bases between. The receptor comes from a male donor older than 55 with stage I lung adenocarcinoma. Sequences were derived from lung tumor tissue, sampled before any cancer treatment. The chain carries TRBV29-1 and TRBJ2-7; TRBD2 might be the D (6 bases). The CDR3 region is CSVQGVADEQYF. CDR3 coding DNA: TGCAGCGTTCAGGGTGTAGCGGACGAGCAGTACTTC.